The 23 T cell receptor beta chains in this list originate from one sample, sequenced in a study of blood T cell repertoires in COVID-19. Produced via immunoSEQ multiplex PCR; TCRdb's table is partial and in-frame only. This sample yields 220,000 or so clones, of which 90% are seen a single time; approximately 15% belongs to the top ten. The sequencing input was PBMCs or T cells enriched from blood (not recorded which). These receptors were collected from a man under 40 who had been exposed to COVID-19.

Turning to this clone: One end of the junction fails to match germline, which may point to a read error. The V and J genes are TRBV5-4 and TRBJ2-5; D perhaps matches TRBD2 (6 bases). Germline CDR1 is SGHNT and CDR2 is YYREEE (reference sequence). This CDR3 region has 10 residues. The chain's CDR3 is CASSCPAGNF. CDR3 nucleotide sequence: TGTGCCAGCAGCTGCCCGGCGGGGAACTTC.

CDR3 sequence reads: CASTKGTGYQETQYF. CDR3 coding DNA: TGTGCCAGCACTAAGGGGACAGGGTACCAAGAGACCCAGTACTTC. V is TRBV19 and J is TRBJ2-5; 9 bases match TRBD1. Losses at the gene ends were 9 bases for V and 0 bases for J; bases not matched to a gene: 8. This CDR3 has 15 residues. Germline CDR1 and CDR2: LNHDA and SQIVND (reference sequence).

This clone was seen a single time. CDR3 loop: CAISVSGSGGYNEQFF. CDR3 in DNA: TGTGCCATCAGTGTGTCGGGGTCGGGGGGGTACAATGAGCAGTTCTTC. The chain joins TRBV10-3 to TRBJ2-1; 8 nucleotides line up with TRBD2. Germline CDR1 is ENHRY and CDR2 is SYGVKD. CDR3 length: 16 amino acids. Germline trimming cut 4 bases from V and 4 bases from J; bases unmatched to any gene: 9.

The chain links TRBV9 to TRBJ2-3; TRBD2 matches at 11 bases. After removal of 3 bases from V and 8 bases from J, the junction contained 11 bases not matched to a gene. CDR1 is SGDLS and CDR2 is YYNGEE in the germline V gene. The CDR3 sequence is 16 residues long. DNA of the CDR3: TGTGCCAGCAGCGGCGCTAGCGGGGGGCCTCTGGGTACGCAGTATTTT. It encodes CASSGASGGPLGTQYF. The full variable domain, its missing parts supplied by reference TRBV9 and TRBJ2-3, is DSGVTQTPKHLITATGQRVTLRCSPRSGDLSVYWYQQSLDQGLQFLIQYYNGEERAKGNILERFSAQQFPDLHSELNLSSLELGDSALYFCASSGASGGPLGTQYFGPGTRLTVL.

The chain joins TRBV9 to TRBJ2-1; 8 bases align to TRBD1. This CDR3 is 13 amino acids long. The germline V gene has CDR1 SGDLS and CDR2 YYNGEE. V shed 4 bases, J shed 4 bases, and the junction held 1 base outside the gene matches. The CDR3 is CASSQGAYNEQFF. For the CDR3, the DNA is TGTGCCAGCAGCCAGGGGGCGTACAATGAGCAGTTCTTC.

CDR3 protein: CASSLGSFNQPQHF. The CDR3, as DNA: TGTGCCAGCAGCCTCGGGTCCTTTAATCAGCCCCAGCATTTT. The chain couples TRBV4-2 to TRBJ1-5; D ambiguous. V shed 4 bases and J shed 4 bases, with 11 bases lying between them. The germline gives CDR1 LGHNA, CDR2 YNFKEQ. The CDR3 has 14 amino acids.

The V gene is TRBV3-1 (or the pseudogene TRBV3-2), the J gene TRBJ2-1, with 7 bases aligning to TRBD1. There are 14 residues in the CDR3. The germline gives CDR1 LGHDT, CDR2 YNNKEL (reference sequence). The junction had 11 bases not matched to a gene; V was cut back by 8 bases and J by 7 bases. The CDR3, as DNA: TGTGCCAGCGCCGATCGGGACAGATTTAATGAGCAGTTCTTC. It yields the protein CASADRDRFNEQFF.

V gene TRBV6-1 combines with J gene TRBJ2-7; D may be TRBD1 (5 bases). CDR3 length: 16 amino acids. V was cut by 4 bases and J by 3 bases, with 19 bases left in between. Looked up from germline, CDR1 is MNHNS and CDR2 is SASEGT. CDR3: CASSVALQGSIYEQYF. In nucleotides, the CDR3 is TGTGCCAGCAGTGTCGCCCTCCAGGGATCGATCTACGAGCAGTACTTC.

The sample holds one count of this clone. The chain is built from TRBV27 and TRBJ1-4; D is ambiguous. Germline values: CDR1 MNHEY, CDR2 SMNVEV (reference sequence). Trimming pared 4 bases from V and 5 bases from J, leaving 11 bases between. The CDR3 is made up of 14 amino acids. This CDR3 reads CASSWSRVNEKLFF. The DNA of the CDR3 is TGTGCCAGCAGTTGGTCCCGGGTGAATGAAAAACTGTTTTTT.

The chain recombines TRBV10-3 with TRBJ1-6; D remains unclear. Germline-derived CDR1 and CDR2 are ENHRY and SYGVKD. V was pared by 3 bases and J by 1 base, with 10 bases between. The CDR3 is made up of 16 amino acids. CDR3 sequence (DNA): TGTGCCATCAGTGAAAGGGAGTCGTCCTATAATTCACCCCTCCACTTT. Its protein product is CAISERESSYNSPLHF.

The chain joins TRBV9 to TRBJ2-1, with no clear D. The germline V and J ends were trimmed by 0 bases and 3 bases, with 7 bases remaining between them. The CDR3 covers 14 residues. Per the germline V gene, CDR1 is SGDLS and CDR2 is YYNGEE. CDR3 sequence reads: CASSVEASYNEQFF. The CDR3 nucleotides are TGTGCCAGCAGCGTAGAAGCAAGCTACAATGAGCAGTTCTTC.

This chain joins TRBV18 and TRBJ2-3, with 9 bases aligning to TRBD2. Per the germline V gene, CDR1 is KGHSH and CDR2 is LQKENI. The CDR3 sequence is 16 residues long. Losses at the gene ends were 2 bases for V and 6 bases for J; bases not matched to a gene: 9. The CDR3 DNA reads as TGTGCCAGCTCACCATGGGCTAGCGGGGTATGCGATACGCAGTATTTT. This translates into CASSPWASGVCDTQYF.

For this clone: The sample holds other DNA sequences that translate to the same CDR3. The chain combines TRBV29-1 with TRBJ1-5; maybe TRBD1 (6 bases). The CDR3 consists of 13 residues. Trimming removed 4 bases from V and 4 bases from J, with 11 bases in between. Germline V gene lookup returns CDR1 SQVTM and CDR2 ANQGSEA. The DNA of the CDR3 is TGCAGCGTTGGAGAGGGGGGGAATCAGCCCCAGCATTTT. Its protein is CSVGEGGNQPQHF.

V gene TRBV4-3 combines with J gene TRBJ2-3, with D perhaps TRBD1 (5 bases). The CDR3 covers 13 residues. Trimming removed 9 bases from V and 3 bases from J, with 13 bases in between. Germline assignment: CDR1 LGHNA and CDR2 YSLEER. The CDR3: CASSPGSTDTQYF. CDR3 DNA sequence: TGCGCCAGTTCGCCAGGGTCGACAGATACGCAGTATTTT.

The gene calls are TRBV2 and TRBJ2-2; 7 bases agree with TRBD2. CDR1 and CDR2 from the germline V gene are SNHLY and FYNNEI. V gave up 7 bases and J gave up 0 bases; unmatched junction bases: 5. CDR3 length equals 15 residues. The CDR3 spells CASNALAANTGELFF. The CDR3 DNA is TGTGCCAGCAATGCGCTAGCGGCGAACACCGGGGAGCTGTTTTTT.

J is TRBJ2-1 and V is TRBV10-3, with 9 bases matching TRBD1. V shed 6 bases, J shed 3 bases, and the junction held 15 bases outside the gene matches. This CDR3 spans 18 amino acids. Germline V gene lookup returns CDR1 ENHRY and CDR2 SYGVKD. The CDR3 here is CAISGLDRDREDYNEQFF. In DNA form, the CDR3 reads TGTGCCATCAGCGGGTTAGATAGGGACAGGGAAGACTACAATGAGCAGTTCTTC.

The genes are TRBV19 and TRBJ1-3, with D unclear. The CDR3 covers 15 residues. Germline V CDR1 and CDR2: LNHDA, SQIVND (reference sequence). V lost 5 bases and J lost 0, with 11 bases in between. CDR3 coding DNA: TGTGCCAGTAGTCCATCAAGGAGCTCTGGAAACACCATATATTTT. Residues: CASSPSRSSGNTIYF.

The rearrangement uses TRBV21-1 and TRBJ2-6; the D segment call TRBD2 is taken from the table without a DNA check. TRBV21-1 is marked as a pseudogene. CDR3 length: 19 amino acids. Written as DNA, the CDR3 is TGTGCCAGCACAACTGATCCCGGGACTGCCAATTCTGGGGCCAACGTCCTGACTTTC. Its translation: CASTTDPGTANSGANVLTF.

The CDR3 DNA reads TGTGCCAGTACCGAAGATGCCTGGACAGGGATAGGCTACACCTTC. The encoded protein is CASTEDAWTGIGYTF. This chain connects TRBV19 to TRBJ1-2, with 8 bases lining up with TRBD1. The CDR3 loop spans 15 amino acids. Germline V CDR1 and CDR2: LNHDA, SQIVND (reference sequence). Trimming removed 7 bases from V and 8 bases from J; junction bases left unmatched: 15.

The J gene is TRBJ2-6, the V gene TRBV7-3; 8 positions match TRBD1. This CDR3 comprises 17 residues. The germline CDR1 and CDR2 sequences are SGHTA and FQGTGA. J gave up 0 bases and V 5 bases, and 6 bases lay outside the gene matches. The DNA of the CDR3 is TGTGCCAGCAGCCTCACAGGGGGATACTCTGGGGCCAACGTCCTGACTTTC. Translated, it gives CASSLTGGYSGANVLTF.

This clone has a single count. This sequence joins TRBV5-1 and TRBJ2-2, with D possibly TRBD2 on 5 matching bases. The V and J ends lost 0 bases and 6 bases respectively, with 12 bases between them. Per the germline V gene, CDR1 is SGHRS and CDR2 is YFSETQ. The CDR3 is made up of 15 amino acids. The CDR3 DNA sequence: TGCGCCAGCAGCTTGGGGGGTCCCGGGGCCGGGGAGCTGTTTTTT. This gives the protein CASSLGGPGAGELFF.

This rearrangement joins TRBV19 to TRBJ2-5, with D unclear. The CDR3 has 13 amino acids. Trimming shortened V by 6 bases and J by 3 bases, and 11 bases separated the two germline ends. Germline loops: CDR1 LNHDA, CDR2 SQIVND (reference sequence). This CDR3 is CASRGDIKETQYF. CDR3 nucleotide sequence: TGTGCCAGTAGGGGCGACATCAAAGAGACCCAGTACTTC.

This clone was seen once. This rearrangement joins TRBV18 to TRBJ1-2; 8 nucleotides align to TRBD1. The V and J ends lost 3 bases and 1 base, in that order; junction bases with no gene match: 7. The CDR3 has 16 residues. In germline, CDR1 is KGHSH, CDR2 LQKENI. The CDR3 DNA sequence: TGTGCCAGCTCACCGAGACAGGGGTCGGGTAACTATGGCTACACCTTC. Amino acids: CASSPRQGSGNYGYTF.